This T cell receptor (beta chain) was sequenced during a study of blood T cell repertoires in COVID-19. The germline V gene has CDR1 DFQATT and CDR2 SNEGSKA (reference sequence). The CDR3 contains 8 residues. V lost 7 bases and J 11 bases, leaving 8 bases between the germline ends. TCRdb keeps only in-frame clones here, not all; method: immunoSEQ multiplex PCR. Here the sample spans 310,000 or so clones, roughly nine tenths being singletons. V is TRBV20-1 and J is TRBJ1-1; D gene ambiguous. The clonotype originates from a woman in her fifties or sixties who had recovered from COVID-19. The sequencing sample was made of peripheral blood. The chain's CDR3 is CSVDGAFF. The CDR3 nucleotides are TGCAGTGTAGACGGGGCTTTCTTT.